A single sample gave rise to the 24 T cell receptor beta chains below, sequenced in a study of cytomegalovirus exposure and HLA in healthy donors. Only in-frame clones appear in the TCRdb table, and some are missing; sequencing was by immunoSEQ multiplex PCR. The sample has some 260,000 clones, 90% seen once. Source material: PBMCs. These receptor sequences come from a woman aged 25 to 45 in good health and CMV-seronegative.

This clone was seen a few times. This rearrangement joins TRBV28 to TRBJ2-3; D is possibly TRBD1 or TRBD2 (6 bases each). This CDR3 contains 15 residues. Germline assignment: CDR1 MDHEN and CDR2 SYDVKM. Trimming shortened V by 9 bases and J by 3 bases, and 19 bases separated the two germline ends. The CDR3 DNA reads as TGTGCCAGTAGAAGTGGGACACGGGGGACAGATACGCAGTATTTT. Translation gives CASRSGTRGTDTQYF.

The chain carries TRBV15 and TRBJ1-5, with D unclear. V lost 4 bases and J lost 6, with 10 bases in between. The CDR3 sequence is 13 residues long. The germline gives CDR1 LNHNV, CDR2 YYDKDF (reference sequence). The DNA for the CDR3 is TGTGCCACCAGCATTGGAGGCAGTCAGCCCCAGCATTTT. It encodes CATSIGGSQPQHF.

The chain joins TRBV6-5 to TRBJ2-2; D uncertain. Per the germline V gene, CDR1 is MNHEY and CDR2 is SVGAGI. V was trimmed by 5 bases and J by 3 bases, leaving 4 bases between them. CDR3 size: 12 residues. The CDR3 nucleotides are TGTGCCAGCAGTCCCCACACCGGGGAGCTGTTTTTT. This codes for CASSPHTGELFF.

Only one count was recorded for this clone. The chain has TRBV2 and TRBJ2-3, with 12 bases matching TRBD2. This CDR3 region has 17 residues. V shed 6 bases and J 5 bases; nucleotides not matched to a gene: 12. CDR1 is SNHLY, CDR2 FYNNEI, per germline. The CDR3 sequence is CASRLYRLAGDLDTQYF. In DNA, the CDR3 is TGTGCCAGCAGACTTTACAGACTAGCGGGAGATTTAGATACGCAGTATTTT.

The CDR3 region is CASSLGRYEQYF. CDR3 nucleotides: TGTGCCAGCAGCTTAGGCCGCTACGAGCAGTACTTC. The V gene is TRBV7-9, the J gene TRBJ2-7; D not resolved. With 1 base removed from V and 3 bases from J, the gap between germline ends came to 4 bases. Germline CDR1 and CDR2: SEHNR and FQNEAQ (reference sequence). The CDR3 has 12 residues.

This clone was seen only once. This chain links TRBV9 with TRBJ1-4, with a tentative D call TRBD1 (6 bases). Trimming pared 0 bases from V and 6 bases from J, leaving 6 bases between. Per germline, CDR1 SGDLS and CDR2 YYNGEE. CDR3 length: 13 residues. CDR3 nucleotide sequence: TGTGCCAGCAGCGTAGCAGGGGATGAAAAACTGTTTTTT. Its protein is CASSVAGDEKLFF.

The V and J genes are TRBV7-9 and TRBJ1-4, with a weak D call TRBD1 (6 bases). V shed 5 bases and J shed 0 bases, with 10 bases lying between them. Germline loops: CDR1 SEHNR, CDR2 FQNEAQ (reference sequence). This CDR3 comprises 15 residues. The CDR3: CASSIRTATNEKLFF. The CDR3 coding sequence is TGTGCCAGCAGCATTCGGACAGCAACTAATGAAAAACTGTTTTTT.

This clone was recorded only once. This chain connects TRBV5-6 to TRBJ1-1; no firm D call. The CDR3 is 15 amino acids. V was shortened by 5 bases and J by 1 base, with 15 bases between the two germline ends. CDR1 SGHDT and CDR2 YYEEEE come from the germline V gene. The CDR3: CASRNTLVGNTEAFF. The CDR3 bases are TGTGCCAGCAGAAACACCCTCGTGGGGAACACTGAAGCTTTCTTT.

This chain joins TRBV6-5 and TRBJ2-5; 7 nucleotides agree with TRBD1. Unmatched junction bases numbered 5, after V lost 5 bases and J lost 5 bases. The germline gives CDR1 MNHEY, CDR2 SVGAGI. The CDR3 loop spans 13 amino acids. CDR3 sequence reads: CASSHTGAETQYF. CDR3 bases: TGTGCCAGCAGTCATACAGGGGCGGAGACCCAGTACTTC.

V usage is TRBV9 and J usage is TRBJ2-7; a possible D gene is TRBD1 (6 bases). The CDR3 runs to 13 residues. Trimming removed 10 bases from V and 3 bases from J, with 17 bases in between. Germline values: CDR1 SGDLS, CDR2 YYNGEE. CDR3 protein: CAGAPGQVYEQYF. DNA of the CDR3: TGTGCCGGGGCACCGGGACAAGTCTACGAGCAGTACTTC.

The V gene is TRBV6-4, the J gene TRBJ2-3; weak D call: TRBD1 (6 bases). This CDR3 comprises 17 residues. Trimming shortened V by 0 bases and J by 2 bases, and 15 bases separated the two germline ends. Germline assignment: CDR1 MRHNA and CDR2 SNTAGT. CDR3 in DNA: TGTGCCAGCAGTGACTCGACAGGTTCCGACCTCACAGATACGCAGTATTTT. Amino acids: CASSDSTGSDLTDTQYF.

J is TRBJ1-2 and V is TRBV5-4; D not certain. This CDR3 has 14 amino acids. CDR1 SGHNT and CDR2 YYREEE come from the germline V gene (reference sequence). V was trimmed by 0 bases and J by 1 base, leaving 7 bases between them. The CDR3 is CASSLERGNYGYTF. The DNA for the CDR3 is TGTGCCAGCAGCTTGGAGCGGGGTAACTATGGCTACACCTTC.

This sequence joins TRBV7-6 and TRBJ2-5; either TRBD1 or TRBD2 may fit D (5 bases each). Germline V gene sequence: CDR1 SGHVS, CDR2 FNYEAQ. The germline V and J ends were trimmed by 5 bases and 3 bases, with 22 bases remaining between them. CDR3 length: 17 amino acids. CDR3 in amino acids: CASSRRWDLPTEETQYF. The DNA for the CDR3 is TGTGCCAGCAGCCGCCGATGGGACCTGCCCACGGAAGAGACCCAGTACTTC.

CDR3 DNA: TGTGCCAGCAGTCGATCTGGGGCCAACGTCCTGACTTTC. Translation: CASSRSGANVLTF. The chain is built from TRBV6-5 and TRBJ2-6; no clear D gene. This CDR3 comprises 13 residues. Between the trimmed V and J ends, which lost 5 bases and 1 base, there was a span of 3 bases. Germline CDR1 is MNHEY and CDR2 is SVGAGI.

The CDR3, as DNA: TGTGCCACCAAACCCGGGACCTCGGGCACCGGGGAGCTGTTTTTT. It encodes CATKPGTSGTGELFF. The rearrangement links TRBV11-3 to TRBJ2-2; D may match TRBD1 or TRBD2 (5 bases each). V lost 10 bases, J lost 4 bases, and 19 bases lay in between. There are 15 residues in the CDR3. CDR1 and CDR2 (germline): SGHNT, YENEEA. Full variable domain (outside the CDR3, taken from reference TRBV11-3 and TRBJ2-2): EAGVVQSPRYKIIEKKQPVAFWCNPISGHNTLYWYLQNLGQGPELLIRYENEEAVDDSQLPKDRFSAERLKGVDSTLKIQPAELGDSAVYLCATKPGTSGTGELFFGEGSRLTVL.

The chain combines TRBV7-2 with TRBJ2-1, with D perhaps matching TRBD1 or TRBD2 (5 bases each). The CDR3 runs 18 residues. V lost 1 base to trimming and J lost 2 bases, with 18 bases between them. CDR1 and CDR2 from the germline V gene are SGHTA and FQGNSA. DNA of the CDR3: TGTGCCAGCAGCTTAGACAGTGGGGCGGGTCTCACCTACAATGAGCAGTTCTTC. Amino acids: CASSLDSGAGLTYNEQFF. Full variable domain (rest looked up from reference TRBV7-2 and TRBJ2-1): GAGVSQSPSNKVTEKGKDVELRCDPISGHTALYWYRQSLGQGLEFLIYFQGNSAPDKSGLPSDRFSAERTGGSVSTLTIQRTQQEDSAVYLCASSLDSGAGLTYNEQFFGPGTRLTVL.

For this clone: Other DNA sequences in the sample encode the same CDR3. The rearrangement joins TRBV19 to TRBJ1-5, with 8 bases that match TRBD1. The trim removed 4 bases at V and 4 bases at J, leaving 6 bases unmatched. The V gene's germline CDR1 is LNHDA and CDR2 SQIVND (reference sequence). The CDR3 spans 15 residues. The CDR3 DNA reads TGTGCCAGTAGTACCGGACAGGGCGGTAATCAGCCCCAGCATTTT. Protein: CASSTGQGGNQPQHF. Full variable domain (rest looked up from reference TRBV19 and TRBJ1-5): DGGITQSPKYLFRKEGQNVTLSCEQNLNHDAMYWYRQDPGQGLRLIYYSQIVNDFQKGDIAEGYSVSREKKESFPLTVTSAQKNPTAFYLCASSTGQGGNQPQHFGDGTRLSIL.

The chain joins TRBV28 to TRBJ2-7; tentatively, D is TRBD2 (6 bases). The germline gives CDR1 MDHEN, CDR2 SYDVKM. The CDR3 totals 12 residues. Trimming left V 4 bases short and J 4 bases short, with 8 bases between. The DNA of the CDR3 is TGTGCCAGCAGTTCGGACTATTACGAGCAGTACTTC. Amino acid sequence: CASSSDYYEQYF.

The DNA for the CDR3 is TGTGCCAGCAGCTTAGATCCCTCGGGACTAAACTGGAGCGAGCAGTACTTC. Translating gives CASSLDPSGLNWSEQYF. V gene TRBV11-2 combines with J gene TRBJ2-7, with 7 bases matching TRBD2. The germline V gene encodes CDR1 SGHAT and CDR2 FQNNGV. V was clipped by 0 bases and J by 6 bases; unmatched bases: 14. This CDR3 is built from 17 residues.

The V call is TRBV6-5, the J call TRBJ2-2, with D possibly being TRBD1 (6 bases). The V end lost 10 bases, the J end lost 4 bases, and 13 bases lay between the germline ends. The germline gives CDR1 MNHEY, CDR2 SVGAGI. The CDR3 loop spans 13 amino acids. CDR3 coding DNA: TGTGCCACAAATAGGGGGTCCACCGGGGAGCTGTTTTTT. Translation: CATNRGSTGELFF.

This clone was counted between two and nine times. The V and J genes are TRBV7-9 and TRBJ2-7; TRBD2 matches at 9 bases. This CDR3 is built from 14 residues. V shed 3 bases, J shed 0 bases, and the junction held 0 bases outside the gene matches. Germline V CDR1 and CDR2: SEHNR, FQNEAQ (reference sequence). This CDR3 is CASSFSGSSYEQYF. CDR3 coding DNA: TGTGCCAGCAGCTTTAGCGGGAGCTCCTACGAGCAGTACTTC.

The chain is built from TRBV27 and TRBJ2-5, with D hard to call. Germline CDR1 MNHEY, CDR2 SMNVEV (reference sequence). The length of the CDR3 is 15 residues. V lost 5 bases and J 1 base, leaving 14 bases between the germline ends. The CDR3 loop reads CASSPQPSTQETQYF. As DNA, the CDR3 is TGTGCCAGCAGTCCACAACCCTCGACCCAAGAGACCCAGTACTTC.

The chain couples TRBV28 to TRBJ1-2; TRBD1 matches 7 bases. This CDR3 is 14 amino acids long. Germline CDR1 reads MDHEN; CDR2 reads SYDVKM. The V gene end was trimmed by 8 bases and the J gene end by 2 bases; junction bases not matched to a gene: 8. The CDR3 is CASREGQRNYGYTF. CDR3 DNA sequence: TGTGCCAGCCGAGAGGGACAGCGGAACTATGGCTACACCTTC.

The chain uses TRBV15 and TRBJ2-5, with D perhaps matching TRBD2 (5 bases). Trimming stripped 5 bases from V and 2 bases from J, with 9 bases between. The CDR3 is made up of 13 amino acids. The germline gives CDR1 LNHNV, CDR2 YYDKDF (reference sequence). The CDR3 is CATSGGLQETQYF. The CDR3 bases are TGTGCCACCAGCGGCGGGCTTCAAGAGACCCAGTACTTC.